The T cell receptor (beta chain) under discussion was sequenced for a study of OX40 agonist ivuxolimab in advanced cancers. V was shortened by 8 bases and J by 2 bases, with 13 bases between the two germline ends. This CDR3 comprises 13 residues. From germline, CDR1 is MDHEN and CDR2 SYDVKM. The repertoire was sequenced with immunoSEQ multiplex PCR; TCRdb's copy has only in-frame clones and lacks some. The data contain some 86,000 clones, about 85% of them singletons. This material consisted of CD4+ or CD8+ T cells sorted from blood, taken in a trial of the OX40 agonist ivuxolimab. The sequence was collected from an adult with an advanced solid tumor such as melanoma, head and neck, liver or kidney cancer. The rearrangement links TRBV28 to TRBJ2-7, with D perhaps given as TRBD1 or TRBD2 (5 bases each). The DNA of the CDR3 is TGTGCCAGCCGTCCCGAGGGGCCCTACGAGCAGTACTTC. It yields the protein CASRPEGPYEQYF.